This T cell receptor (beta chain) was recovered during a study of technical replicates of blood from several donors. Sequenced by immunoSEQ multiplex PCR; TCRdb stores in-frame clones only, minus some. Of 50,000 to 75,000 clones listed, around 93% are singletons. The V gene lost 6 bases and the J gene lost 4 bases, with 9 bases spanning the gap. Germline V gives CDR1 MNHNY, CDR2 SVGAGI (reference sequence). The CDR3 loop spans 12 amino acids. This clone came up once. The chain links TRBV6-6 to TRBJ1-2; D is unclear. This receptor was obtained from a human donor in good health. Some clones in this sample may be carry-over from other donors' samples. The sample consisted of PBMCs. CDR3 protein: CASSLVGYGYTF. The CDR3 DNA reads as TGTGCCAGCAGCTTGGTCGGCTATGGCTACACCTTC.